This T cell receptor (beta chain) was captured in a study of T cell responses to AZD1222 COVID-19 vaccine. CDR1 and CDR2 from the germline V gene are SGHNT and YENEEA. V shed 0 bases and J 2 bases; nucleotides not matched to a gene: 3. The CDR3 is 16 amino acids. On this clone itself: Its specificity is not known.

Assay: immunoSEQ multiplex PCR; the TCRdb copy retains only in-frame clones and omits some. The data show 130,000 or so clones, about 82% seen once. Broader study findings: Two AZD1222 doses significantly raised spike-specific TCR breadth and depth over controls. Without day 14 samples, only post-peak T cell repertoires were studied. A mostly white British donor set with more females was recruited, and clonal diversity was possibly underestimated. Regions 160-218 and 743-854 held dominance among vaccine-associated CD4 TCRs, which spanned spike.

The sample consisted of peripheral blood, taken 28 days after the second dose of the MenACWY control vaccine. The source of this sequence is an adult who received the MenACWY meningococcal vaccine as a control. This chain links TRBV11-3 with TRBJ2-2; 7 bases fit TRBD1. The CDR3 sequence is CASSLEGQVNTGELFF. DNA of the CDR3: TGTGCCAGCAGCTTAGAAGGACAGGTTAACACCGGGGAGCTGTTTTTT.